This TCR beta chain was obtained from a study of siplizumab effects on memory and regulatory T cells. Study-level results: Researchers could map only a minor fraction of alloreactive clones to unstimulated subsets. Proliferating siplizumab-cultured Tregs lacked confirmed suppressive function.

V lost 7 bases and J 4 bases, leaving 11 bases between the germline ends. Germline V gene sequence: CDR1 SGHTA, CDR2 FQGNSA. The CDR3 runs to 12 residues. A note on this clone: What it recognizes is unknown.

Assay used: immunoSEQ multiplex PCR; TCRdb lists only in-frame clones, some missing. Here the sample spans 75,000 to 100,000 clones, about 93% being singletons. This clonotype was sampled from a human donor in good health. Specimen: non-Treg CD4+ T cells sorted from blood. The chain uses TRBV7-2 and TRBJ2-7; perhaps TRBD2 as D (5 bases). The chain's CDR3 is CASTSGGYEQYF. The CDR3 nucleotides read TGTGCCAGCACCAGCGGAGGATACGAGCAGTACTTC.